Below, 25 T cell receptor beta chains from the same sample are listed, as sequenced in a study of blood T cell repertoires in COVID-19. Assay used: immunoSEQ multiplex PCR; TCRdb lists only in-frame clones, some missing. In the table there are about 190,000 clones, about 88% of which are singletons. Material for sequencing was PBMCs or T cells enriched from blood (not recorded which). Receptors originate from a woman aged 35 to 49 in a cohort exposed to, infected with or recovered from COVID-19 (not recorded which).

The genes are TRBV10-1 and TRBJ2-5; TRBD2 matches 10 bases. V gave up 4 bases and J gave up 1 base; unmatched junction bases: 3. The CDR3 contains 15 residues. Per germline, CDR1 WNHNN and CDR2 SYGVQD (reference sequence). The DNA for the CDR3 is TGCGCCAGCAGTGGTAGCGGGGGGATCCAAGAGACCCAGTACTTC. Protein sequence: CASSGSGGIQETQYF.

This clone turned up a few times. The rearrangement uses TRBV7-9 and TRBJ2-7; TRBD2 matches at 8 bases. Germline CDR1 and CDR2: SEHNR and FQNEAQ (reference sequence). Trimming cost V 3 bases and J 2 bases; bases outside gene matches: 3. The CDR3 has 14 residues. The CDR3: CASSLSGSTYEQYF. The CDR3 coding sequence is TGTGCCAGCAGCTTGAGCGGGAGTACCTACGAGCAGTACTTC.

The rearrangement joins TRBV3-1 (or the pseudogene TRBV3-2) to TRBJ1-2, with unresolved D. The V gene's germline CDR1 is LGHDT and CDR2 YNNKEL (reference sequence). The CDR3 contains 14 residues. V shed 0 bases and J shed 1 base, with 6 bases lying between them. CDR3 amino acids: CASSQEYLNYGYTF. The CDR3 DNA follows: TGTGCCAGCAGCCAAGAGTATCTTAACTATGGCTACACCTTC.

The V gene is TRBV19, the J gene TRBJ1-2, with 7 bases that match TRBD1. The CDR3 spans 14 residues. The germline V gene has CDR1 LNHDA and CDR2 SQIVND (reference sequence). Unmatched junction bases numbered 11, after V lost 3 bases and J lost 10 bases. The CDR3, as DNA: TGTGCCAGTAGTATCGGTGCAGGGGACAGAGACTACACCTTC. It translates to CASSIGAGDRDYTF.

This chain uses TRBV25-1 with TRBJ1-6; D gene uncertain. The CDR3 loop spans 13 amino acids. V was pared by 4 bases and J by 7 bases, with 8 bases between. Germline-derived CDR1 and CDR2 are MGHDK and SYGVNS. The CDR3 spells CASSGRTNSPLHF. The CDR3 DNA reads TGTGCCAGCAGTGGTAGAACCAATTCACCCCTCCACTTT.

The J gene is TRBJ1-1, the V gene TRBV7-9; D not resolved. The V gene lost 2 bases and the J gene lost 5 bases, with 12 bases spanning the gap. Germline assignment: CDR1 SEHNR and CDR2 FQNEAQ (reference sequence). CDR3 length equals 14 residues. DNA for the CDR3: TGTGCCAGCAGCTTATACCCTTCGAGGACTGAAGCTTTCTTT. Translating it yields CASSLYPSRTEAFF.

The CDR3 nucleotides read TGTGCCAGCAGCTTGGGGCCCTACTATCAACAGGGATCGGACACTGAAGCTTTCTTT. Translation gives CASSLGPYYQQGSDTEAFF. This chain joins TRBV5-5 and TRBJ1-1; TRBD1 might be the D (6 bases). In germline, CDR1 is SGHKS, CDR2 YYEKEE (reference sequence). V lost 0 bases to trimming and J lost 3 bases, with 24 bases between them. This CDR3 spans 19 amino acids.

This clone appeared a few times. The CDR3 loop reads CASSAAGTGYGYTF. CDR3 nucleotides: TGTGCCAGTAGTGCCGCCGGGACAGGGTATGGCTACACCTTC. The V and J genes are TRBV19 and TRBJ1-2; TRBD1 agrees at 9 bases. This CDR3 comprises 14 residues. Germline CDR1 is LNHDA and CDR2 is SQIVND (reference sequence). The V segment lost 5 bases and the J segment 5 bases; nucleotides outside the gene matches: 6. Supplemented by reference TRBV19 and TRBJ1-2, the full variable domain reads DGGITQSPKYLFRKEGQNVTLSCEQNLNHDAMYWYRQDPGQGLRLIYYSQIVNDFQKGDIAEGYSVSREKKESFPLTVTSAQKNPTAFYLCASSAAGTGYGYTFGSGTRLTVV.

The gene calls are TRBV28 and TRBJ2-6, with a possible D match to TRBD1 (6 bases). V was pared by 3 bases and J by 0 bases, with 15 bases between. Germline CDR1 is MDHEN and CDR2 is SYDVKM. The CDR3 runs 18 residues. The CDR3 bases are TGTGCCAGCAGTTTTGGGGGCCACCCTACCTCTGGGGCCAACGTCCTGACTTTC. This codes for CASSFGGHPTSGANVLTF.

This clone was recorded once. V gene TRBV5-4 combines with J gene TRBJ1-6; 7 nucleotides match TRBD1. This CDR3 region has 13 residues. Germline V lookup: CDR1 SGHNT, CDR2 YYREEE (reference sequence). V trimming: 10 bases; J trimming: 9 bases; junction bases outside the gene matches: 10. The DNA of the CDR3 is TGTGCCGCGGCCCGGGACAGAGGTTCACCCCTCCACTTT. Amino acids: CAAARDRGSPLHF. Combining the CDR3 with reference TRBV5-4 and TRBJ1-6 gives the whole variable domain ETGVTQSPTHLIKTRGQQVTLRCSSQSGHNTVSWYQQALGQGPQFIFQYYREEENGRGNFPPRFSGLQFPNYSSELNVNALELDDSALYLCAAARDRGSPLHFGNGTRLTVT.

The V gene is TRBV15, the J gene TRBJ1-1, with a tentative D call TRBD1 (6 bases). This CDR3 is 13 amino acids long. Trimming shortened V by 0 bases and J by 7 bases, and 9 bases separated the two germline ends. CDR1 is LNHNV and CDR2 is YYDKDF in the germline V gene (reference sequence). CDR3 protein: CATSRDPGDEAFF. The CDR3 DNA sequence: TGTGCCACCAGCAGAGATCCAGGGGATGAAGCTTTCTTT.

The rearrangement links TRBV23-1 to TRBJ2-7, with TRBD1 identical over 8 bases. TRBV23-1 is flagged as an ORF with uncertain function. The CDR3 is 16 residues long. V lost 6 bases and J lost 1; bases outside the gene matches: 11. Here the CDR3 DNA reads TGCGCCAGCAGACATGGGCAGGACAGGGAATCCTACGAGCAGTACTTC. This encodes CASRHGQDRESYEQYF.

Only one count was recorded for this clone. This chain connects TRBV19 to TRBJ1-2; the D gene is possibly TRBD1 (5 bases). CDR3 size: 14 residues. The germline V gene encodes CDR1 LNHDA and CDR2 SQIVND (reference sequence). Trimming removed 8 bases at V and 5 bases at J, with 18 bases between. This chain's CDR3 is CASGPGGIGYGYTF. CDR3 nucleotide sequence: TGTGCCAGTGGGCCCGGGGGGATCGGGTATGGCTACACCTTC.

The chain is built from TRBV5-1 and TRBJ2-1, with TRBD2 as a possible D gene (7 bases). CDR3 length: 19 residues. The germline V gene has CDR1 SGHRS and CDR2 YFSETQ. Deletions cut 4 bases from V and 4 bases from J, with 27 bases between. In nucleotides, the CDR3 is TGCGCCAGCAGCCCGTGGGGGCTAGCGGAGACTTTAGGGTACAATGAGCAGTTCTTC. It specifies CASSPWGLAETLGYNEQFF.

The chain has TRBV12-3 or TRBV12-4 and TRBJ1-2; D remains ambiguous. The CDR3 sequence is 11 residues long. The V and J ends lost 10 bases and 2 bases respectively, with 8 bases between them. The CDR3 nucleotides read TGTGCCATACATGAAAACTATGGCTACACCTTC. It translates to CAIHENYGYTF.

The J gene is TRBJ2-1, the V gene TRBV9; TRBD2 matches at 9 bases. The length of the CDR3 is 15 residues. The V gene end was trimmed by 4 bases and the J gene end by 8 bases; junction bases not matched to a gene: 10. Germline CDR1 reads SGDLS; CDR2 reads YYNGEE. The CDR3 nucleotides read TGTGCCAGCAGCCCAGGATTAGCGGGAGATCATGAGCAGTTCTTC. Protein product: CASSPGLAGDHEQFF.

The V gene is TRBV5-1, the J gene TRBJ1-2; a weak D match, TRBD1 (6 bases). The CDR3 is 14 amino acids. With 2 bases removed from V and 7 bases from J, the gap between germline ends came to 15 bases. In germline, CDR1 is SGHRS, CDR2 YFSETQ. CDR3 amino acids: CASSFSGGEAGYTF. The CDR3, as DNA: TGCGCCAGCAGCTTCTCGGGGGGCGAGGCTGGCTACACCTTC.

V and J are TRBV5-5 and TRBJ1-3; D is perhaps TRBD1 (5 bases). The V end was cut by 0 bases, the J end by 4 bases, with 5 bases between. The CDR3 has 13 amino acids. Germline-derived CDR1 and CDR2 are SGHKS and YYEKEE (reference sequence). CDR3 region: CASSLAGGNTIYF. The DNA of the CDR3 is TGTGCCAGCAGCTTGGCAGGGGGAAACACCATATATTTT.

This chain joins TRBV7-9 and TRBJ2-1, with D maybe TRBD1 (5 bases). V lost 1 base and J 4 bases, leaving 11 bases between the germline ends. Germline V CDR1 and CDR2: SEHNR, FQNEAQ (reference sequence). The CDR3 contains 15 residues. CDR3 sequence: CASSLGRRAYNEQFF. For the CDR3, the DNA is TGTGCCAGCAGCTTAGGGCGCAGGGCGTACAATGAGCAGTTCTTC.

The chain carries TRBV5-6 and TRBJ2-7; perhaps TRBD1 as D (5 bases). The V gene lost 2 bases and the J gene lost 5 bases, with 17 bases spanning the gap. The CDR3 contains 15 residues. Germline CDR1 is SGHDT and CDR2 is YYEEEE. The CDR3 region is CASSLFATAGNEQYF. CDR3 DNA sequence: TGTGCCAGCAGCTTATTCGCGACAGCTGGAAACGAGCAGTACTTC. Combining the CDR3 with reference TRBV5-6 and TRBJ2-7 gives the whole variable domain DAGVTQSPTHLIKTRGQQVTLRCSPKSGHDTVSWYQQALGQGPQFIFQYYEEEERQRGNFPDRFSGHQFPNYSSELNVNALLLGDSALYLCASSLFATAGNEQYFGPGTRLTVT.

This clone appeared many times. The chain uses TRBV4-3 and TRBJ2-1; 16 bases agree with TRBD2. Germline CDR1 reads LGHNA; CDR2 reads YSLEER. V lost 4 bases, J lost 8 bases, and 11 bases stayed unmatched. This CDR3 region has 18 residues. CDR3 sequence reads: CASSPEGLAGGPFYEQFF. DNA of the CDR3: TGCGCCAGCAGCCCCGAGGGACTAGCGGGAGGGCCGTTCTATGAGCAGTTCTTC.

The CDR3 nucleotides are TGTGCCAGCAGCCGCTTTTCAAGGGGCTCCTACAATGAGCAGTTCTTC. Encoded protein: CASSRFSRGSYNEQFF. The chain is built from TRBV7-6 and TRBJ2-1; weak D call: TRBD1 (5 bases). The V gene's germline CDR1 is SGHVS and CDR2 FNYEAQ. Trimming took 5 bases from V and 0 from J, leaving 14 bases between them. The CDR3 sequence is 16 residues long.

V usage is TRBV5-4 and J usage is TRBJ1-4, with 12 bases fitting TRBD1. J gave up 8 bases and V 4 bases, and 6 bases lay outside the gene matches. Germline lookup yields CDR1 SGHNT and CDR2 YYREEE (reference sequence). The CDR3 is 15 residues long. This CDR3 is CASSVPGQGAEKLFF. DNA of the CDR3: TGTGCCAGCAGCGTACCGGGACAGGGGGCGGAAAAACTGTTTTTT.

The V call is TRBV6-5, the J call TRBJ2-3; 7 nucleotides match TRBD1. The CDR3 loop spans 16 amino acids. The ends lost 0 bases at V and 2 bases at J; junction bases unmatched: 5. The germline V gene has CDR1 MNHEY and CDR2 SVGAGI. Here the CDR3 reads CASSYSTTGYTDTQYF. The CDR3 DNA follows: TGTGCCAGCAGTTACTCGACGACAGGGTACACAGATACGCAGTATTTT.

CDR3 region: CASSRGQAQGTQYF. CDR3 DNA: TGTGCCAGCAGCCGGGGACAGGCCCAGGGGACCCAGTACTTC. V and J are TRBV11-2 and TRBJ2-5; 8 bases fit TRBD1. The CDR3 extends over 14 amino acids. With 5 bases clipped from V and 7 bases from J, the junction kept 9 bases outside the gene matches. Germline CDR1 reads SGHAT; CDR2 reads FQNNGV.